The TCR beta chain under discussion was sequenced for a study of cytomegalovirus exposure and HLA in healthy donors. Study background: Of around 400 genotyped donors, 81% grouped in the Caucasian-associated ancestry cluster.

The PCR was carried out with 60 Vbeta primers and 13 Jbeta primers. Data came from immunoSEQ multiplex PCR; TCRdb stores just in-frame clones and leaves some out. In the table there are fewer than 200,000 clones, over 65% of which are singletons. The J segment lost 7 bases and the V segment lost 0 bases, leaving 8 bases of the junction unmatched. The CDR3 covers 16 residues. The germline CDR1 and CDR2 sequences are SGHRS and YFSETQ. The sequence was collected from a man aged 60 to 75 in good health and CMV-seronegative. What was sequenced was PBMCs. The chain joins TRBV5-1 to TRBJ2-7; 12 nucleotides line up with TRBD2. CDR3 loop: CASSLVLAGGPLEQYF. The CDR3 DNA is TGCGCCAGCAGCTTGGTTCTAGCGGGGGGGCCATTGGAGCAGTACTTC.